This is a list of T cell receptor beta chains from one sample in a study of blood T cells in healthy people across ages. TCRdb fed the 5' RACE reads into MiXCR, producing one record per CDR3 protein. The sample records 730,000 or so distinct CDR3 sequences, roughly 43% being singletons. Sequenced material: blood. The receptors were gathered from an elderly man in good health. CDR3s include the opening cysteine and the closing phenylalanine or tryptophan. A D gene is named only where the DNA matches it firmly. Size tells how often a clone was seen (once, few, many) or the class of an expanded clone, and some rows leave it out.

many	TRBD2	TRBJ2-5	TRBV14	CASSPPGLGVKEQYF	TGTGCCAGCAGCCCTCCGGGACTAGGGGTTAAGGAGCAGTACTTC
-	-	TRBJ1-4	TRBV11-2	CASSRLKDGEKLFF	TGTGCCAGCAGCCGACTGAAGGACGGTGAAAAACTGTTTTTT
many	-	TRBJ1-1	TRBV6-2/TRBV6-3	CASRPGVSHTEAFF	TGTGCCAGCAGACCAGGGGTTTCGCACACTGAAGCTTTCTTT
-	-	TRBJ2-1	TRBV29-1	CSVERTLADRDNEQFF	TGCAGCGTTGAGAGGACGCTAGCGGACAGGGACAATGAGCAGTTCTTC
few	-	TRBJ1-2	TRBV6-6	CASSYAGGESYGYTF	TGTGCCAGCAGCTACGCCGGAGGGGAGTCCTATGGCTACACCTTC
-	TRBD2	TRBJ2-1	TRBV7-2	CASSKTSGGAWYNEQFF	TGTGCCAGCAGCAAGACTAGCGGGGGGGCCTGGTACAATGAGCAGTTCTTC
few	-	TRBJ2-3	TRBV7-9	CASSRGGSDTQYF	TGTGCCAGCAGCCGTGGTGGCTCAGATACGCAGTATTTT
-	-	TRBJ2-7	TRBV27	CATGGAGAKSEQYF	TGTGCCACTGGGGGGGCGGGAGCTAAATCTGAGCAGTACTTC
-	-	TRBJ2-5	TRBV24-1	CATSDVGLGTQYF	TGTGCCACCAGTGACGTGGGGCTCGGGACCCAGTACTTC
-	-	TRBJ2-7	TRBV9	CASSVGDAEQYF	TGTGCCAGCAGCGTAGGGGACGCCGAGCAGTACTTC
few	TRBD2	TRBJ2-5	TRBV9	CASSVTSGGQETQYF	TGTGCCAGCAGCGTTACTAGCGGCGGCCAAGAGACCCAGTACTTC
-	TRBD1	TRBJ1-4	TRBV11-2	CASSLRGAGGREKLFF	TGTGCCAGCAGCTTACGAGGAGCAGGGGGGCGTGAAAAACTGTTTTTT
-	TRBD2	TRBJ2-5	TRBV7-8	CASSPGLAYQETQYF	TGTGCCAGCAGCCCAGGACTAGCCTACCAAGAGACCCAGTACTTC
few	-	TRBJ2-4	TRBV12-3/TRBV12-4	CASSPGGTKNIQYF	TGTGCCAGCAGCCCTGGGGGGACAAAAAACATTCAGTACTTC
-	-	TRBJ2-1	TRBV6-5	CASSRGGGSYNEQFF	TGTGCCAGCAGTCGAGGGGGCGGGAGCTACAATGAGCAGTTCTTC
few	TRBD1	TRBJ2-1	TRBV5-1	CASRGGTGHGNEQFF	TGCGCCAGCAGGGGCGGGACAGGGCACGGCAATGAGCAGTTCTTC
-	-	TRBJ2-1	TRBV7-3	CASSLSGAWGNEQFF	TGTGCCAGCAGCTTAAGCGGGGCCTGGGGAAATGAGCAGTTCTTC
-	TRBD2	TRBJ2-3	TRBV15	CATSRGRTSGSTDTQYF	TGTGCCACCAGCAGAGGCCGGACTAGCGGGAGCACAGATACGCAGTATTTT
-	TRBD1	TRBJ1-6	TRBV20-1	CSARGQGGFNSPLHF	TGCAGTGCTAGGGGGCAGGGGGGATTTAATTCACCCCTCCACTTT
-	-	TRBJ2-2	TRBV6-5	CASSYSMGNTGELFF	TGTGCCAGCAGTTACTCTATGGGGAACACCGGGGAGCTGTTTTTT
-	-	TRBJ1-4	TRBV9	CASSAGVGGGEKLFF	TGTGCCAGCAGCGCCGGCGTTGGGGGAGGTGAAAAACTGTTTTTT
few	-	TRBJ2-1	TRBV29-1	CSVAPDFYNEQFF	TGCAGCGTTGCCCCGGATTTCTACAATGAGCAGTTCTTC
-	-	TRBJ2-4	TRBV20-1	CSAADRPLAKNIQNF	TGCAGTGCAGCAGACAGGCCGCTAGCCAAAAACATTCAGAACTTC
many	-	TRBJ2-5	TRBV7-2	CASSWSRQETQYF	TGTGCCAGCAGCTGGAGCCGGCAAGAGACCCAGTACTTC
-	-	TRBJ1-1	TRBV20-1	CSAIPFSYTEAFF	TGCAGTGCAATCCCCTTCTCCTACACTGAAGCTTTCTTT
-	TRBD1	TRBJ2-1	TRBV9	CASSDGTGFNEQFF	TGTGCCAGCAGCGACGGGACAGGGTTCAATGAGCAGTTCTTC
-	-	TRBJ1-1	TRBV29-1	CSVVAGPTEAFF	TGCAGCGTTGTAGCCGGGCCCACTGAAGCTTTCTTT
many	TRBD2	TRBJ2-7	TRBV29-1	CSVVKTSGRYEQYF	TGCAGCGTTGTAAAGACTAGCGGGCGGTACGAGCAGTACTTC
-	-	TRBJ2-3	TRBV19	CASSIGGQRADTQYF	TGTGCCAGTAGTATAGGAGGACAGAGAGCAGATACGCAGTATTTT
few	-	TRBJ2-7	TRBV20-1	CSARGGAGNSYEQYF	TGCAGTGCTAGAGGCGGTGCGGGGAACTCCTACGAGCAGTACTTC
-	TRBD1	TRBJ2-7	TRBV4-1	CASSQGTGGNEQYF	TGCGCCAGCAGCCAAGGGACAGGGGGAAACGAGCAGTACTTC
-	-	TRBJ1-1	TRBV6-5	CASSSAGWNTEAFF	TGTGCCAGCAGTTCGGCAGGGTGGAACACTGAAGCTTTCTTT
many	-	TRBJ2-5	TRBV29-1	CSVEEHATQYF	TGCAGCGTTGAAGAACACGCGACCCAGTACTTC
few	TRBD1	TRBJ2-5	TRBV15	CATSATGVYETQYF	TGTGCCACCAGCGCCACAGGGGTTTACGAGACCCAGTACTTC
many	-	TRBJ2-6	TRBV4-3	CASSQGTGSGANVLTF	TGCGCCAGCAGCCAGGGAACAGGGTCTGGGGCCAACGTCCTGACTTTC
-	TRBD1	TRBJ1-2	TRBV20-1	CSAEKTGINYGYTF	TGCAGTGCTGAAAAGACAGGGATTAACTATGGCTACACCTTC
-	-	TRBJ2-6	TRBV29-1	CSAREAGANVLTF	TGCAGCGCCAGGGAGGCTGGGGCCAACGTCCTGACTTTC
-	-	TRBJ2-1	TRBV25-1	CASSESGGHNEQFF	TGTGCCAGCAGTGAATCCGGGGGCCACAATGAGCAGTTCTTC
many	TRBD1	TRBJ2-3	TRBV5-1	CASKVRAAGGITDTQYF	TGCGCCAGCAAAGTCCGGGCGGCAGGGGGAATCACAGATACGCAGTATTTT
-	TRBD1	TRBJ2-2	TRBV20-1	CSASKGAVGELFF	TGCAGTGCTAGTAAGGGGGCGGTCGGGGAGCTGTTTTTT
many	TRBD1	TRBJ2-7	TRBV29-1	CSVQGATYEQYF	TGCAGCGTGCAGGGGGCCACCTACGAGCAGTACTTC
-	-	TRBJ2-1	TRBV5-1	CASSFLFRAVNEQFF	TGCGCCAGCAGCTTTCTCTTCAGGGCGGTCAATGAGCAGTTCTTC
-	-	TRBJ2-1	TRBV20-1	CSARPLAGNSYNEQFF	TGCAGTGCTAGACCTCTTGCGGGGAACTCCTACAATGAGCAGTTCTTC
few	-	TRBJ1-4	TRBV6-5	CASSYSGQSNEKLFF	TGTGCCAGCAGTTACTCCGGACAGTCTAATGAAAAACTGTTTTTT
-	TRBD1	TRBJ1-5	TRBV27	CASGESTGLNQPQHF	TGTGCCAGCGGCGAATCGACAGGGTTAAATCAGCCCCAGCATTTT
-	TRBD2	TRBJ2-3	TRBV7-2	CPSSLALAGVPTDTQYF	TGTCCCAGCAGCTTAGCCTTAGCGGGGGTCCCCACAGATACGCAGTATTTT
-	TRBD2	TRBJ2-7	TRBV28	CAIVGGSASYEQYF	TGTGCCATCGTCGGGGGGTCGGCTTCCTACGAGCAGTACTTC
-	TRBD2	TRBJ2-1	TRBV27	CASSSRERGGYNEQFF	TGTGCCAGCAGTTCCCGGGAGCGGGGGGGTTACAATGAGCAGTTCTTC
few	TRBD1	TRBJ1-1	TRBV7-9	CASSAGQGNTEAFF	TGTGCCAGCAGCGCGGGACAGGGGAACACTGAAGCTTTCTTT
many	TRBD2	TRBJ2-5	TRBV7-2	CASSVRSGGLETQYF	TGTGCCAGCAGCGTCCGCTCGGGGGGTTTAGAGACCCAGTACTTC
few	-	TRBJ2-7	TRBV24-1	CATSDPRGGSTYEQYF	TGTGCCACCAGTGATCCTAGAGGGGGAAGCACCTACGAGCAGTACTTC
few	-	TRBJ1-5	TRBV5-1	CASSLAGQRNHPQHF	TGCGCCAGCAGCTTGGCCGGGCAGCGAAATCACCCCCAGCATTTT
-	-	TRBJ2-3	TRBV9	CASSVVGGPTRHTQYF	TGTGCCAGCAGCGTAGTAGGAGGGCCAACCCGCCATACGCAGTATTTT